Presented here are 18 T cell receptor beta chains from one specimen sequenced in a study of T cell clonality in common variable immunodeficiency (dated by TCRdb to between 2014 and 2017). The full study reports these points: CVID TCRbeta sequences reportedly showed fewer deletions and N-nucleotide insertions and lacked highly modified clones with 13 or more V deletions.

These TCRs' antigens remain unknown. The library was obtained by the immunoSEQ multiplex PCR assay. This is the immuneACCESS table as TCRdb keeps it, with only in-frame sequences that have V and J called. A part of the clones is gone; compared with another copy, unresolved V genes explain less than half, and the rest is unexplained. The sample features 25,000 to 35,000 clones, and none is a singleton. Just under 30% of the sample is held by the ten biggest clonotypes. The specimen was peripheral blood mononuclear cells. The receptors derive from a human donor with common variable immunodeficiency.

On this clone itself: The CDR3 end is not reached by the read, which stops 3 residues before it; the germline J gene fills it in. The V call is TRBV7-6, the J call TRBJ2-5, with a weak D call TRBD1 (6 bases). The CDR3 is 14 residues long. Germline V gives CDR1 SGHVS, CDR2 FNYEAQ. Trimming shortened V by 8 bases and J by 2 bases, and 15 bases separated the two germline ends. The covered CDR3 bases are TGTGCCAGCCTAGCTGTACAGGGACAAGAGACC. Translated, it gives CASLAVQGQET. The full CDR3 sequence reads CASLAVQGQETQYF.

At least ten counts were recorded for this clone. Read coverage stops 3 residues before the CDR3 terminus; the germline J gene supplies the remainder. The chain combines TRBV20-1 with TRBJ1-1, with TRBD1 as a possible D gene (6 bases). V lost 0 bases, J lost 6 bases, and 14 bases lay in between. The CDR3 is 14 residues long. Germline loops: CDR1 DFQATT, CDR2 SNEGSKA (reference sequence). The part of the CDR3 DNA that was read is TGCAGTGCTAGAGATGTCCAGGGGAAGCCTGAA. It is translated as CSARDVQGKPE. The whole CDR3 sequence is CSARDVQGKPEAFF.

Note on this clone: Within the sample, other DNA sequences also encode this same CDR3. CDR3 sequence: CASSPSRARETQYF. CDR3 bases read: TGTGCCAGCAGCCCCTCCAGGGCGAGAGAGACC. This chain connects TRBV7-2 to TRBJ2-5; weak D call: TRBD1 (5 bases). Read data end 3 residues before the CDR3 end; the end is taken from the germline J gene. The ends were cut back, 5 bases at V and 4 bases at J, with 14 bases in the middle. Germline V gene data show CDR1 as SGHTA and CDR2 as FQGNSA. CDR3 length equals 14 residues. Full variable domain (remainder filled in from reference TRBV7-2 and TRBJ2-5): GAGVSQSPSNKVTEKGKDVELRCDPISGHTALYWYRQSLGQGLEFLIYFQGNSAPDKSGLPSDRFSAERTGGSVSTLTIQRTQQEDSAVYLCASSPSRARETQYFGPGTRLLVL.

This clone was seen repeatedly, ten times or more. From the germline J gene comes the end of the CDR3, since the read stops 3 residues before it. The V call is TRBV5-1, the J call TRBJ2-3; 14 bases map to TRBD2. The CDR3 spans 17 residues. Germline CDR1 reads SGHRS; CDR2 reads YFSETQ. With V trimmed by 4 bases and J by 4 bases, 8 bases remained unmatched. The chain's CDR3 is CASSPGTSGGRADTQYF. The sequenced CDR3 bases are TGCGCCAGCAGCCCGGGGACTAGCGGGGGTCGAGCAGATACG.

This clone was counted at least ten times. With the read ending 3 residues before the CDR3 end, the germline J gene is used to fill in that end. This chain links TRBV19 with TRBJ1-1; D is possibly TRBD1 (6 bases). CDR1 is LNHDA, CDR2 SQIVND, per germline (reference sequence). Trimming took 7 bases from V and 3 from J, leaving 12 bases between them. The CDR3 extends over 13 amino acids. The CDR3 bases that were read are TGTGCCAGTAATCCAGGGGCATACACTGAA. Translation gives CASNPGAYTE. The full CDR3 protein is CASNPGAYTEAFF.

Note on this clone: The read terminates 3 residues ahead of where the CDR3 ends, so the germline J gene completes it. The chain has TRBV7-8 and TRBJ1-1, with 8 positions matching TRBD1. Losses at the gene ends were 1 base for V and 4 bases for J; bases not matched to a gene: 8. Germline lookup yields CDR1 SGHVS and CDR2 FQNEAQ. The CDR3 runs 16 residues. CDR3 protein: CASSLEATGVITEAFF. The CDR3 bases that were read are TGTGCCAGCAGCTTAGAGGCGACAGGGGTAATCACTGAA.

This clone has only a few counts. The read stops 3 residues short of the end of the CDR3; the missing end is completed from the germline J gene. The V and J genes are TRBV5-1 and TRBJ2-3; 7 bases map to TRBD1. The CDR3 runs 18 residues. Germline CDR1 reads SGHRS; CDR2 reads YFSETQ. Trimming removed 4 bases from V and 4 bases from J; junction bases left unmatched: 18. The CDR3 DNA, read in part, is TGCGCCAGCAGCCCCCTATTAGACAGGGTTGGTTTCTCAGATACG. Translation gives CASSPLLDRVGFSDT. The complete CDR3 protein is CASSPLLDRVGFSDTQYF.

There are a few counts of this clone. The CDR3 end is not reached by the read, which stops 3 residues before it; the germline J gene fills it in. The rearrangement uses TRBV11-2 and TRBJ1-1; 7 nucleotides agree with TRBD1. Looked up from germline, CDR1 is SGHAT and CDR2 is FQNNGV. V lost 7 bases and J lost 4; bases outside the gene matches: 6. The CDR3 loop spans 13 amino acids. The CDR3: CASNRQGGTEAFF. Incomplete CDR3 DNA: TGTGCCAGCAACCGACAGGGAGGCACTGAA.

This clone was picked up a small number of times. With the read ending 3 residues before the CDR3 end, the germline J gene is used to fill in that end. The chain is built from TRBV7-2 and TRBJ2-4, with 11 bases that match TRBD2. CDR3 length: 14 residues. Germline V gene lookup returns CDR1 SGHTA and CDR2 FQGNSA. Partial CDR3 DNA: TGTGCCAGCAGCTCCGGGGGACTAGCGGAGATT. Protein product: CASSSGGLAEI. The complete CDR3 protein is CASSSGGLAEIQYF.

As to this clone: The read comes to an end 3 residues before the CDR3 does, leaving the germline J gene to fill in the end. The chain recombines TRBV30 with TRBJ1-1; D remains ambiguous. CDR1 and CDR2 from the germline V gene are GTSNPN and SVGIG (reference sequence). Trimming took off 0 bases at V and 0 bases at J, with 8 bases between the two ends. The CDR3 contains 14 residues. The CDR3 bases that were read are TGTGCCTGGAGTGTAAACACGTTGAACACTGAA. This gives the protein CAWSVNTLNTE. The full CDR3 protein reads CAWSVNTLNTEAFF.

This clone was counted ten times or more. The read ends 3 residues early relative to the CDR3; the germline J gene fills the gap. The chain links TRBV7-8 to TRBJ1-5, with 8 bases aligning to TRBD1. Trimming removed 5 bases from V and 5 bases from J; junction bases left unmatched: 5. The CDR3 is made up of 14 amino acids. Germline CDR1 SGHVS, CDR2 FQNEAQ. CDR3 bases read: TGTGCCAGCAGCCTGGACAGGGCGGATCAGCCC. It is translated as CASSLDRADQP. The CDR3, in full, reads CASSLDRADQPQHF.

This clone turned up a few times. The read terminates 3 residues before the CDR3 end, so the remaining end is supplied by the germline J gene. This chain uses TRBV20-1 with TRBJ1-3; TRBD1 aligns across 7 bases. The germline V gene has CDR1 DFQATT and CDR2 SNEGSKA (reference sequence). The CDR3 has 12 amino acids. The sequenced CDR3 bases are TGCAGTGCTAGAGGCCGGGACAGTGGA. It is translated as CSARGRDSG. The full CDR3 protein reads CSARGRDSGIYF.

This clone was detected many times. CDR3 bases read: TGCAGTGCTAGTGAAGGGCCCTATGGC. Translated: CSASEGPYG. The CDR3 in its entirety is CSASEGPYGYTF. The rearrangement links TRBV20-1 to TRBJ1-2; D is unresolved. The observed sequence ends 3 residues before the CDR3 terminus, with the missing tail filled in from the germline J gene. Germline CDR1 and CDR2: DFQATT and SNEGSKA (reference sequence). V was shortened by 3 bases and J by 4 bases, with 9 bases between the two germline ends. The CDR3 runs 12 residues.

This clone appeared a few times. The read comes to an end 3 residues before the CDR3 does, leaving the germline J gene to fill in the end. This chain connects TRBV7-9 to TRBJ2-2; 8 bases map to TRBD1. The CDR3 extends over 14 amino acids. Germline V gene lookup returns CDR1 SEHNR and CDR2 FQNEAQ (reference sequence). V shed 5 bases, J shed 6 bases, and the junction held 5 bases outside the gene matches. This CDR3 reads CASSPRTGPGELFF. Partial CDR3 DNA: TGTGCCAGCAGCCCAAGGACAGGGCCCGGGGAG.

This clone appeared a few times. The read gets to within 3 residues of the CDR3 end, and the germline J gene fills in the rest. The chain is built from TRBV7-3 and TRBJ2-7, with TRBD1 matching over 10 bases. V lost 5 bases to trimming and J lost 5 bases; unmatched junction nucleotides: 6. This CDR3 spans 14 amino acids. In germline, CDR1 is SGHTA, CDR2 FQGTGA. The part of the CDR3 DNA that was read is TGTGCCAGCAGCCCAACCGGGACAGGGGACGAG. This translates into CASSPTGTGDE. The entire CDR3 is CASSPTGTGDEQYF.

This clone occurred many times. The CDR3 end is not reached by the read, which stops 3 residues before it; the germline J gene fills it in. The chain combines TRBV6-2 or TRBV6-3 with TRBJ2-7, with TRBD2 identical over 9 bases. The CDR3 spans 15 residues. CDR1 MNHEY and CDR2 SVGEGT come from the germline V gene. The V and J ends lost 0 bases and 6 bases, in that order; junction bases with no gene match: 6. The CDR3 bases that were read are TGTGCCAGCAGTTACTCTCCTAGCGGGGCCATCGAG. Translating it yields CASSYSPSGAIE. From start to end, the CDR3 is CASSYSPSGAIEQYF.

A few counts support this clone. The CDR3 end lies 3 residues beyond the end of the read and is filled in from the germline J gene. The chain uses TRBV5-1 and TRBJ1-3; D uncertain. V was shortened by 4 bases and J by 2 bases, with 10 bases between the two germline ends. CDR1 and CDR2 from the germline V gene are SGHRS and YFSETQ. CDR3 size: 14 residues. The CDR3 sequence: CASSPGWTGNTIYF. Incomplete CDR3 DNA: TGCGCCAGCAGCCCCGGGTGGACTGGAAACACC.

This clone was recorded at least ten times. The CDR3 goes on 3 residues after the read ends, and that part is filled in from the germline J gene. The V and J genes are TRBV29-1 and TRBJ1-2, with TRBD1 matching over 7 bases. Germline loops: CDR1 SQVTM, CDR2 ANQGSEA. The CDR3 extends over 13 amino acids. V gave up 1 base and J gave up 5 bases; unmatched junction bases: 4. The CDR3 sequence: CSVEGGDSYGYTF. The sequenced CDR3 bases are TGCAGCGTTGAAGGGGGGGACAGTTATGGC.